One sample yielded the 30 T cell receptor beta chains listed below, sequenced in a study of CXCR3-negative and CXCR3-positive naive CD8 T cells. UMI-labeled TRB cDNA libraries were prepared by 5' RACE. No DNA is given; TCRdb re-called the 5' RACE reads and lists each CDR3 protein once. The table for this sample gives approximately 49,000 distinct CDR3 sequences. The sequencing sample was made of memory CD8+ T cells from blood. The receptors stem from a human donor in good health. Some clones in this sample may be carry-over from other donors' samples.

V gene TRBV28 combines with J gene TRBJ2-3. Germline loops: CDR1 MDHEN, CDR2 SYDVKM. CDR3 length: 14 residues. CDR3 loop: CASSRLAGTDTQYF.

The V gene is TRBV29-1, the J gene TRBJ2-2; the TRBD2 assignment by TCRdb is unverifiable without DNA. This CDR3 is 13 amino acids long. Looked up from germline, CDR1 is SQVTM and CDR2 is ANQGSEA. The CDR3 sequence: CSGCLQGGRELFF.

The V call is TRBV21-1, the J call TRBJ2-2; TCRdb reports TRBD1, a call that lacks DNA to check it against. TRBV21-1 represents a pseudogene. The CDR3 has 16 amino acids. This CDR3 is CASSKGLSQGAGELFF.

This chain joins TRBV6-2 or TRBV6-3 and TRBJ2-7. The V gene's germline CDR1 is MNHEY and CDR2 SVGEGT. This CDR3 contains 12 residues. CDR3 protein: CASSYGTYEQYF.

The CDR3 here is CAVSYGTDSYEQYF. The chain combines TRBV6-2 or TRBV6-3 with TRBJ2-7. Germline values: CDR1 MNHEY, CDR2 SVGEGT. This CDR3 has 14 residues.

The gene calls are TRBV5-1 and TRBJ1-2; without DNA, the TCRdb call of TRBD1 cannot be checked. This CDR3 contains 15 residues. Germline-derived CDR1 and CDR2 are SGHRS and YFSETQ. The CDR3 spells CASSPSGGVVWGYTF.

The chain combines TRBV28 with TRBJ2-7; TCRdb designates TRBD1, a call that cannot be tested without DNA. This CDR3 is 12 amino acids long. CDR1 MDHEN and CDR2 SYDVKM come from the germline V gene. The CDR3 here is CASSYWGYEQYF.

This CDR3 is CASSSKTSGETQYF. The chain employs TRBV27 and TRBJ2-5; there is no DNA to check the TCRdb D call of TRBD2. The CDR3 has 14 residues. Germline CDR1 MNHEY, CDR2 SMNVEV (reference sequence).

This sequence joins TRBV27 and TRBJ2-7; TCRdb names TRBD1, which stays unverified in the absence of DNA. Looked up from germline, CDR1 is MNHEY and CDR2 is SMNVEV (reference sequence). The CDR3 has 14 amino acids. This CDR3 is CASSPGQDTYEQYF.

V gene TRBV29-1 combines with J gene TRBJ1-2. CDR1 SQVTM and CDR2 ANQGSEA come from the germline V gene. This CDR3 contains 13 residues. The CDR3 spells CSVSTGHFYGYTF.

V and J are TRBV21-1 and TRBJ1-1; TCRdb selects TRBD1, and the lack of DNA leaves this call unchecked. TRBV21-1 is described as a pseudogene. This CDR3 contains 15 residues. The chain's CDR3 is CASSNWDRGGTEAFF.

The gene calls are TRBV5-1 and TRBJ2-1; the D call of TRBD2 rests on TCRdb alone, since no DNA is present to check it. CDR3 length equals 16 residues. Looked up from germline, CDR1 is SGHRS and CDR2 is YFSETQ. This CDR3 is CASSGGGLAVYNEQFF.

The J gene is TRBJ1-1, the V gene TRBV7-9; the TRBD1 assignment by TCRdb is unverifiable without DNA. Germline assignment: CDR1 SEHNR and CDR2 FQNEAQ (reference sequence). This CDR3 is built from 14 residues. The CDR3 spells CASRAQLSNTEAFF. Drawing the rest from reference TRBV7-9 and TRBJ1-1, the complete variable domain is DTGVSQNPRHKITKRGQNVTFRCDPISEHNRLYWYRQTLGQGPEFLTYFQNEAQLEKSRLLSDRFSAERPKGSFSTLEIQRTEQGDSAMYLCASRAQLSNTEAFFGQGTRLTVV.

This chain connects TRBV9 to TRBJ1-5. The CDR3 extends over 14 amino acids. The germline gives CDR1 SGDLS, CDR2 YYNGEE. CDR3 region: CASSVAPTRQPQHF.

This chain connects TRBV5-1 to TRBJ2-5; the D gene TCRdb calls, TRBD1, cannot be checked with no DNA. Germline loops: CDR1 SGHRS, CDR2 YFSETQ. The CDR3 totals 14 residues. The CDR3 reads CASSYDRPQETQYF.

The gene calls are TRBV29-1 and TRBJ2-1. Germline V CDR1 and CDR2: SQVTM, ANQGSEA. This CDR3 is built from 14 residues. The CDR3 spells CSVVGTRTYNEQFF.

CDR3 residues: CASRPKEGTGDSYEQYF. This chain uses TRBV7-9 with TRBJ2-7; TCRdb's D gene call, TRBD1, goes unchecked for lack of DNA. The CDR3 consists of 17 residues. Germline CDR1 is SEHNR and CDR2 is FQNEAQ (reference sequence).

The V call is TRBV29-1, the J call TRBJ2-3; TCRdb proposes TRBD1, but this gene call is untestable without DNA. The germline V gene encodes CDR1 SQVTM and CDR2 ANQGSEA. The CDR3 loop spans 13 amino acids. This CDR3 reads CSVVGGDVNTQYF.

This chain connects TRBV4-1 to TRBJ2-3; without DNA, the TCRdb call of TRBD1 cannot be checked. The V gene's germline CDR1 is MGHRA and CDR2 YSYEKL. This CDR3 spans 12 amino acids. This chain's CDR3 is CASSTPPGTQYF.

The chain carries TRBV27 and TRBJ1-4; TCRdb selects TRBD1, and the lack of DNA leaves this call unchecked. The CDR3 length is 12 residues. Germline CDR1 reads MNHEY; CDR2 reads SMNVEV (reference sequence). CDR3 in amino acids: CASSGTGSKLFF.

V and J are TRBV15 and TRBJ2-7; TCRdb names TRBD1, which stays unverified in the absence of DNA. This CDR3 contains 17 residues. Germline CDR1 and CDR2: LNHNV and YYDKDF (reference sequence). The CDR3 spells CATSRQDPRGRAYEQYF.

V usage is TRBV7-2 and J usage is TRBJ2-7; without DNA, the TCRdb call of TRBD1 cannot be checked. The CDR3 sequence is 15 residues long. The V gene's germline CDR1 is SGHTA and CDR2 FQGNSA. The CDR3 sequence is CASSLIGQGGYEQYF.

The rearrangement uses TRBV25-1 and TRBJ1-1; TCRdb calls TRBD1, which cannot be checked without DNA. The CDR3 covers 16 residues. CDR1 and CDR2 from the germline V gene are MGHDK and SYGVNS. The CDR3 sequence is CASSESAGVLGAEAFF.

The CDR3 protein is CASTPPNTGELFF. The chain joins TRBV5-6 to TRBJ2-2. CDR1 is SGHDT and CDR2 is YYEEEE in the germline V gene. The CDR3 is 13 amino acids.

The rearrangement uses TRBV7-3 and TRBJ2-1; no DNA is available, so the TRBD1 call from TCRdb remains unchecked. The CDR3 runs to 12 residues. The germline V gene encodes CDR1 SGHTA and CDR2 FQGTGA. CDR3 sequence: CASSFPGYEQFF. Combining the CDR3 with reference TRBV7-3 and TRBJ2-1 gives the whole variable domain GAGVSQTPSNKVTEKGKYVELRCDPISGHTALYWYRQSLGQGPEFLIYFQGTGAADDSGLPNDRFFAVRPEGSVSTLKIQRTERGDSAVYLCASSFPGYEQFFGPGTRLTVL.

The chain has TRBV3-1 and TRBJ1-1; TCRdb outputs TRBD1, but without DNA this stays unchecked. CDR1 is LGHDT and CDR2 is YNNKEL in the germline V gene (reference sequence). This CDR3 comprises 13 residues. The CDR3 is CASRDTGTTEAFF.

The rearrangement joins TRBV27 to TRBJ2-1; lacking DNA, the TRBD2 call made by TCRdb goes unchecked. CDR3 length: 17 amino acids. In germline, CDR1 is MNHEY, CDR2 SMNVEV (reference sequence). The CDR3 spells CASRDRTPSGLSGEQFF.

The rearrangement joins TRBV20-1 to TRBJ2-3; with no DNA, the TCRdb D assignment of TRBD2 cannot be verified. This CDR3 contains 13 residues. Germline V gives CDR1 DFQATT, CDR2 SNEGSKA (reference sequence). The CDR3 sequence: CSAETTNFDTQYF.

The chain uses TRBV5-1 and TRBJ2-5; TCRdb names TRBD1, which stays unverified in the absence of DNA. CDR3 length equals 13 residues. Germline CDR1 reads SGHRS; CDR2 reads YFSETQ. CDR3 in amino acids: CASSFRDGETQYF.

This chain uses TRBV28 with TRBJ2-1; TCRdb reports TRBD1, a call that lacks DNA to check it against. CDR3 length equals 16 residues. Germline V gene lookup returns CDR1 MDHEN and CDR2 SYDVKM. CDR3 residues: CASRHRQGRSYNEQFF. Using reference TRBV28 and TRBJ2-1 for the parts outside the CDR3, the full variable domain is DVKVTQSSRYLVKRTGEKVFLECVQDMDHENMFWYRQDPGLGLRLIYFSYDVKMKEKGDIPEGYSVSREKKERFSLILESASTNQTSMYLCASRHRQGRSYNEQFFGPGTRLTVL.